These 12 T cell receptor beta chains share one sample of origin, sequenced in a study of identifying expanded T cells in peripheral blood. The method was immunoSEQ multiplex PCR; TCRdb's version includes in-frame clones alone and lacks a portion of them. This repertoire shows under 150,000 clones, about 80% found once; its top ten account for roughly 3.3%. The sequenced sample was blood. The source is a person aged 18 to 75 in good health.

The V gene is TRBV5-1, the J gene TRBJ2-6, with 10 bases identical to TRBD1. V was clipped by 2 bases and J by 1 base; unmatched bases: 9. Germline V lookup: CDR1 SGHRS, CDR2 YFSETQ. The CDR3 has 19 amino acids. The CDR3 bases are TGCGCCAGCAGCTTTACGCCGGGACAGGGGCTTTCTGGGGCCAACGTCCTGACTTTC. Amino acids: CASSFTPGQGLSGANVLTF. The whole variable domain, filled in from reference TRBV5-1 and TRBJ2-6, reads KAGVTQTPRYLIKTRGQQVTLSCSPISGHRSVSWYQQTPGQGLQFLFEYFSETQRNKGNFPGRFSGRQFSNSRSEMNVSTLELGDSALYLCASSFTPGQGLSGANVLTFGAGSRLTVL.

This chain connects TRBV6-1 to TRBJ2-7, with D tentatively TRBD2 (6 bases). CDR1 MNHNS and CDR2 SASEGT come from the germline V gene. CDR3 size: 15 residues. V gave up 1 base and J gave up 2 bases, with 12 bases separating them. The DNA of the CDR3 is TGTGCCAGCAGTGAAGGGGGGGACGGACCCTACGAGCAGTACTTC. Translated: CASSEGGDGPYEQYF.

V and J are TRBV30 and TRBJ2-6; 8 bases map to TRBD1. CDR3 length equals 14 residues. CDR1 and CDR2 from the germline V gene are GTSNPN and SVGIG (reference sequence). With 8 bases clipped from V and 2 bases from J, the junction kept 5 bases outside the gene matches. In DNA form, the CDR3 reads TGTGCCGGACGGACAGGGCCTGGGGCCAACGTCCTGACTTTC. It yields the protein CAGRTGPGANVLTF.

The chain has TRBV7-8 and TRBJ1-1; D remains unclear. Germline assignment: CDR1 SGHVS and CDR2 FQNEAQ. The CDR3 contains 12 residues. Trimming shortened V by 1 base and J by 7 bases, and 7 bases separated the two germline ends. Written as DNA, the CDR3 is TGTGCCAGCAGCTTAGTTTTGGGTGAAGCTTTCTTT. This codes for CASSLVLGEAFF.

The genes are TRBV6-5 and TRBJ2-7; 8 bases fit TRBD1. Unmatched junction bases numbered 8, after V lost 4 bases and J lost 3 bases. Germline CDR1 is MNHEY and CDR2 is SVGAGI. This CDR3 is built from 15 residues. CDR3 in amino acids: CASSLRTGTGYEQYF. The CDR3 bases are TGTGCCAGCAGTTTAAGGACAGGGACGGGCTACGAGCAGTACTTC.

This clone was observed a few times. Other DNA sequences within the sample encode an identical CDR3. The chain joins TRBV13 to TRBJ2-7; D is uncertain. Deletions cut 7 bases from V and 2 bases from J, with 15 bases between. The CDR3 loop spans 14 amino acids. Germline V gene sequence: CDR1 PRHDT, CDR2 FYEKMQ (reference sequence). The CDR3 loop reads CASTRMGEPYEQYF. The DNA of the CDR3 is TGTGCCAGCACTCGTATGGGTGAGCCCTACGAGCAGTACTTC.

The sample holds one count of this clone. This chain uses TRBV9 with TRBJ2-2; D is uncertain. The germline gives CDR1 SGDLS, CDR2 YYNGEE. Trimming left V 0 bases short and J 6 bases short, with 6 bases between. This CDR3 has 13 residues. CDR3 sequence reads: CASSVDLPGELFF. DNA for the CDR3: TGTGCCAGCAGCGTAGACCTCCCCGGGGAGCTGTTTTTT.

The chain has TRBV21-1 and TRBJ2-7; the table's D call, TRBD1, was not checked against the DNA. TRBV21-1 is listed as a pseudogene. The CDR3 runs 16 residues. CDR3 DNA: TGTGCCAGCAGCAAAGTCAGGGGGATGAGCTCCTACGAGCAGTACTTC. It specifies CASSKVRGMSSYEQYF.

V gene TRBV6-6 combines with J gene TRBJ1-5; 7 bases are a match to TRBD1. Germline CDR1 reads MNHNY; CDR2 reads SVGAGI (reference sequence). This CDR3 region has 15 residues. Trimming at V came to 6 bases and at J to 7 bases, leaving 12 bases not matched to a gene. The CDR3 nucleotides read TGTGCCAGCAGCACCTGGACAGGCGGGGGACAGCCCCAGCATTTT. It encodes CASSTWTGGGQPQHF.

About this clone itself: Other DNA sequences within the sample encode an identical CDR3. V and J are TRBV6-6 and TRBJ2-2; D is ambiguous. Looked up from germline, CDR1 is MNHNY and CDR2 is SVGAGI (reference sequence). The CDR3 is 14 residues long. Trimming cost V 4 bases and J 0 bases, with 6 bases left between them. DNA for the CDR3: TGTGCCAGCAGTTTACTTGCGAACACCGGGGAGCTGTTTTTT. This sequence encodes CASSLLANTGELFF.

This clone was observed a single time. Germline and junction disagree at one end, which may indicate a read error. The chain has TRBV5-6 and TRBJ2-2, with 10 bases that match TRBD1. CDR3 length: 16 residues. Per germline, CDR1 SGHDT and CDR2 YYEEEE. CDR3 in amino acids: CASSHPGQGNPGELFF. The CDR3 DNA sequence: TGTGCCAGCAGCCATCCGGGACAGGGGAACCCCGGGGAGCTGTTTTTT.

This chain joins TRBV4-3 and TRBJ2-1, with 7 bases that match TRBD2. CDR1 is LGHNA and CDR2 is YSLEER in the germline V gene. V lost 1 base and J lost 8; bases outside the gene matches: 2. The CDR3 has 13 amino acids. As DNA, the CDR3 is TGCGCCAGCAGCCAAGGGGGAGGGTATGAGCAGTTCTTC. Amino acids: CASSQGGGYEQFF.